This TCR beta chain was captured by sequencing in a study of shared clonotypes between healthy human individuals. Notes on the study in general: Some clonotypes were shared by all four sorted-subset donors, while others were not shared. The non-shared ones had lower generation probabilities than the shared ones. Only blood underwent sampling, and tissue repertoires likely differ. Few donors restricted represented genetic and exposure-history diversity.

Terminally differentiated effector memory CD45RA+ cells were left out of the naive CD8 fraction, which was CD45RO-negative and positively selected for CCR7. Each of the donors was a healthy adult who was HIV-negative and had not had a recent acute infection or vaccination. Note on this clone: Its target is not known. Different DNA sequences within this sample yield the same CDR3.

Measured with immunoSEQ multiplex PCR; TCRdb has only the in-frame clones, and not every one. Among about 2 million clones listed, about 95% were seen once. The CDR3 is 14 residues long. The V gene's germline CDR1 is SGHRS and CDR2 YFSETQ. The ends lost 2 bases at V and 5 bases at J; junction bases unmatched: 5. The chain combines TRBV5-1 with TRBJ2-7, with TRBD1 matching over 9 bases. The sequence was obtained from a man between 18 and 35 years old in good health. Material: naive CD8+ T cells sorted from blood. The CDR3 protein is CASSFGTGSHEQYF. The CDR3 bases are TGCGCCAGCAGCTTTGGGACAGGGTCCCACGAGCAGTACTTC.